The rows below give T cell receptor beta chains drawn from one sample of a study of shared clonotypes between healthy human individuals. TCRdb's table, derived via immunoSEQ multiplex PCR, lists solely in-frame clones and lacks some. The sample gives roughly 770,000 clones, just over 95% of which show up once; about 0.22% is in the top ten. Sequenced input: naive CD8+ T cells sorted from blood. These receptors originate from a man aged 25 to 45 in good health. Each CDR3 is given with its conserved first and last residue. D genes are given only for firm matches. Clone size is stated in some rows and not others, as once, few, many or a class when expanded.

D gene	V gene	clone size	J gene	CDR3 DNA	CDR3 protein
-	TRBV7-2	-	TRBJ2-7	TGTGCCAGCAGCTTAGCCCCGGGGGAGAACTACGAGCAGTACTTC	CASSLAPGENYEQYF
TRBD1	TRBV7-9	once	TRBJ1-1	TGTGCCAGCAGCTCCTTAACAGGGGCGAGTACTGAAGCTTTCTTT	CASSSLTGASTEAFF
TRBD2	TRBV7-8	-	TRBJ2-5	TGTGCCAGCAGACTAGCGGAGCCAGAGACCCAGTACTTC	CASRLAEPETQYF
-	TRBV28	-	TRBJ1-2	TGTGCCAGCAGTTTCCGACTAGACACACGGAGGGATGGCTACACCTTC	CASSFRLDTRRDGYTF
TRBD2	TRBV19	-	TRBJ2-7	TGTGCCAGTGGTATAGCGGGAAGCTCCTACGAGCAGTACTTC	CASGIAGSSYEQYF
-	TRBV27	-	TRBJ2-7	TGTGCCAGCAGTTTTGGGACAGCGGGGTACGAGCAGTACTTC	CASSFGTAGYEQYF
-	TRBV28	-	TRBJ1-2	TGTGCCAGCAGTTTTTATTTGGGGAGTTCATATGGCTACACCTTC	CASSFYLGSSYGYTF
-	TRBV11-2	-	TRBJ2-1	TGTGCCAGCAGCCTAACCTTCGGAGCCTTCAATGAGCAGTTCTTC	CASSLTFGAFNEQFF
-	TRBV5-5	-	TRBJ1-1	TGTGCCAGCAGCTTAATCGCGGCCACTGAAGCTTTCTTT	CASSLIAATEAFF
TRBD2	TRBV5-1	-	TRBJ2-2	TGCGCCAGCAGCTTGGCGGGACTAGCGGAGGGAGCCGGGGAGCTGTTTTTT	CASSLAGLAEGAGELFF
TRBD2	TRBV9	-	TRBJ2-1	TGTGCCAGCAGCGTGGGACTAGCGGGAGGGCCTTTAGCCGAGCAGTTCTTC	CASSVGLAGGPLAEQFF
-	TRBV2	-	TRBJ2-5	TGTGCCAGCGGAGGAGGTGCCTCGTACTTC	CASGGGASYF
TRBD1	TRBV9	-	TRBJ2-7	TGTGCCAGCAGCGTAGCAACAGGGGGTCAATACGAGCAGTACTTC	CASSVATGGQYEQYF
TRBD1	TRBV4-1	few	TRBJ2-5	TGCGCCAGCAGCCCAACAGGGGGCAGGGAGACCCAGTACTTC	CASSPTGGRETQYF
TRBD2	TRBV5-1	-	TRBJ2-3	TGCGCCAGCAGCCCGGAGGCGGGAGTGGTAGATACGCAGTATTTT	CASSPEAGVVDTQYF
-	TRBV30	-	TRBJ1-1	TGTGCCTGGAGTAGGGTCAACACTGAAGCTTTCTTT	CAWSRVNTEAFF
-	TRBV6-5	-	TRBJ2-2	TGTGCCAGCAGATACACCTTCGGGGAGCTGTTTTTT	CASRYTFGELFF
-	TRBV19	-	TRBJ2-7	TGTGCCAGTAGTATTAGGGACACCTACTACGAGCAGTACTTC	CASSIRDTYYEQYF
-	TRBV11-2	-	TRBJ2-7	TGTGCCAGCAGCTTCTACGGGCACCTAGACTACGAGCAGTACTTC	CASSFYGHLDYEQYF
-	TRBV15	-	TRBJ1-4	TGTGCCACCAGCAGCCAGAGTGAATTTGAAAAACTGTTTTTT	CATSSQSEFEKLFF
TRBD1	TRBV7-6	-	TRBJ2-2	TGTGCCAGCGAAGGACAGGGAAGCACCGGGGAGCTGTTTTTT	CASEGQGSTGELFF
TRBD2	TRBV14	-	TRBJ2-1	TGTGCCAGCAGCCATGCGACTAGCGGGAGACTAACAAACTACAATGAGCAGTTCTTC	CASSHATSGRLTNYNEQFF
TRBD1	TRBV28	-	TRBJ1-1	TGTGCCACGGACAGGGGTTACACTGAAGCTTTCTTT	CATDRGYTEAFF
-	TRBV9	-	TRBJ2-1	TGTGCCAGCAGCGTAGCGGGGGACAAGCAGTTCTTC	CASSVAGDKQFF
TRBD1	TRBV29-1	once	TRBJ2-1	TGCAGCGTTGAAGGGACAGGGGGCATTGACTACAATGAGCAGTTCTTC	CSVEGTGGIDYNEQFF
-	TRBV7-2	-	TRBJ2-2	TGTGCCAGCAGCTTAGACCCTCGGATTCCCGGGGAGCTGTTTTTT	CASSLDPRIPGELFF